The T cell receptor beta chain described here comes from a study of identical twins. Healthy Caucasians, and only they, were the donors. MiXCR, applied by TCRdb to the 5' RACE reads, yields one record per CDR3 protein. The sample has around 250,000 distinct CDR3 sequences, roughly 13% seen once. The sample was also reused in another study, on yellow fever vaccine responses in identical twins.

Sequencing was done on a sample of memory (CD45RO+) T cells sorted from blood. This sequence originates from a woman between 18 and 29 years old in good health.

CDR3 bases: TGTGCCTGGAGTGGGTTTCGGCTAGCGGGGGGCACAGATACGCAGTATTTT. Its protein product is CAWSGFRLAGGTDTQYF. The chain joins TRBV30 to TRBJ2-3; 10 nucleotides line up with TRBD2. CDR3 length equals 17 residues. The V segment lost 1 base and the J segment 1 base; nucleotides outside the gene matches: 8. From germline, CDR1 is GTSNPN and CDR2 SVGIG (reference sequence).